These 7 T cell receptor beta chains share one sample of origin, sequenced in a study of cytomegalovirus exposure and HLA in healthy donors. A multiplex PCR was run with 60 Vbeta primers and 13 Jbeta primers. The method was immunoSEQ multiplex PCR; TCRdb's version includes in-frame clones alone and lacks a portion of them. In the table there are roughly 150,000 clones, 70% to 80% of which are singletons. What was sequenced was PBMCs. The receptor source for this set is a middle-aged woman in good health and CMV-seronegative.

The rearrangement links TRBV5-6 to TRBJ2-2; 7 bases align to TRBD1. The CDR3 has 15 residues. With V trimmed by 5 bases and J by 3 bases, 7 bases remained unmatched. CDR1 and CDR2 from the germline V gene are SGHDT and YYEEEE. CDR3 amino acids: CASSPDRVDTGELFF. In nucleotides, the CDR3 is TGTGCCAGCAGTCCTGACAGGGTGGACACCGGGGAGCTGTTTTTT.

As for this clone: Other DNA sequences of this sample code for an identical CDR3. The J gene is TRBJ2-1, the V gene TRBV10-3; D gene unclear. The CDR3 sequence is 12 residues long. Trimming pared 0 bases from V and 6 bases from J, leaving 3 bases between. Germline CDR1 and CDR2: ENHRY and SYGVKD. CDR3 region: CAISESLNEQFF. The CDR3 nucleotides are TGTGCCATCAGTGAGTCTCTCAATGAGCAGTTCTTC.

The chain has TRBV2 and TRBJ2-3; D gene uncertain. Trimming stripped 2 bases from V and 2 bases from J, with 11 bases between. Germline V gene sequence: CDR1 SNHLY, CDR2 FYNNEI. This CDR3 region has 15 residues. The CDR3: CASSEIVTDTDTQYF. CDR3 coding DNA: TGTGCCAGCAGTGAAATTGTAACAGACACAGATACGCAGTATTTT.

V is TRBV10-3 and J is TRBJ1-2; D is ambiguous. CDR1 is ENHRY and CDR2 is SYGVKD in the germline V gene. Trimming removed 3 bases from V and 0 bases from J, with 5 bases in between. The CDR3 is 13 amino acids. The CDR3 loop is CAISDSANYGYTF. CDR3 nucleotides: TGTGCCATCAGTGACAGTGCTAACTATGGCTACACCTTC.

CDR3 DNA: TGTGCCACCAGCATCAGAAGACACTTGGCAGGGAACTATGGCTACACCTTC. This encodes CATSIRRHLAGNYGYTF. The V and J genes are TRBV15 and TRBJ1-2, with D tentatively TRBD1 (5 bases). V was clipped by 4 bases and J by 2 bases, with 20 bases between them. Per the germline V gene, CDR1 is LNHNV and CDR2 is YYDKDF (reference sequence). CDR3 length: 17 amino acids.

CDR3 residues: CASSLLAGLDEQFF. DNA for the CDR3: TGTGCCAGCAGCTTATTAGCGGGGTTAGATGAGCAGTTCTTC. The J gene is TRBJ2-1, the V gene TRBV7-3; 8 bases agree with TRBD2. From germline, CDR1 is SGHTA and CDR2 FQGTGA. The CDR3 is made up of 14 amino acids. V gave up 2 bases and J gave up 8 bases; unmatched junction bases: 5.

The V and J genes are TRBV9 and TRBJ1-1, with 8 bases that match TRBD1. This CDR3 contains 15 residues. From germline, CDR1 is SGDLS and CDR2 YYNGEE. V shed 3 bases, J shed 4 bases, and the junction held 8 bases outside the gene matches. CDR3 region: CASSAKDTGGTEAFF. In DNA form, the CDR3 reads TGTGCCAGCAGCGCGAAAGACACAGGGGGCACTGAAGCTTTCTTT.